This TCR beta chain appears in the sequencing data of a study of beta chain features in type 1 diabetes. Study results and limitations: Cells with high TCR expression could be over-represented by cDNA sequencing. Among all four CD4+ subsets, Type 1 diabetes patients had TCRB CDR3s that were moderately but significantly shorter.

CDR1 MNHNS and CDR2 SASEGT come from the germline V gene. This CDR3 is built from 13 residues. V was cut by 5 bases and J by 6 bases, with 11 bases left in between. In its sample, this clone was seen many times. Its antigen is as yet unknown. Via CD45RO/CCR7/CD25/CD127/CD95/CD27, cells of the CD4+ naive, central memory, regulatory and stem cell-like memory subsets were sorted. Since all of the isolated RNA was reverse transcribed, expressed TCRB transcripts were what got sequenced. Mean read depth for naive, central memory and regulatory T cell samples was around 3.5 million reads. TCRdb's table, derived via immunoSEQ multiplex PCR, lists solely in-frame clones and lacks some. Of 150,000 to 200,000 clones listed, about 9.8% are singletons.

V usage is TRBV6-1 and J usage is TRBJ2-1, with a weak D call TRBD2 (6 bases). This TCR derives from a woman younger than 30 in good health. Material: central memory CD4+ T cells from blood. The CDR3 loop reads CASSTGTFNEQFF. CDR3 DNA: TGTGCCAGCAGTACTGGGACTTTCAATGAGCAGTTCTTC.